These T cell receptor beta chains were read from a single sample in a study of CD8+ T cells in alopecia areata. Libraries were prepared by immunoSEQ multiplex PCR; TCRdb keeps only in-frame clonotypes and omits some of them. This sample carries around 100,000 clones, 85% to 90% of them seen once, and the ten largest clones take 11%. The specimen was CD8+ T cells sorted from blood, collected at approximately week 30, from a patient treated with tofacitinib. These receptors were obtained from a human donor with alopecia areata. CDR3s include the opening cysteine and the closing phenylalanine or tryptophan. A D gene is named only where the DNA matches it firmly. Part of the rows lack a size; the others show once, few, many or a class for expanded clones.

j_gene	abundance	d_gene	v_gene	CDR3aa	CDR3nt
TRBJ1-1	.	.	TRBV7-2	CASSRDTARYAEAFF	TGTGCCAGCAGTCGGGACACGGCCCGGTATGCTGAAGCTTTCTTT
TRBJ2-1	.	TRBD2	TRBV7-9	CASSPGTSGGPSYNEQFF	TGTGCCAGCAGCCCCGGGACTAGCGGGGGGCCCTCCTACAATGAGCAGTTCTTC
TRBJ2-7	.	.	TRBV15	CATSREGAVAGPYEQYF	TGTGCCACCAGCAGAGAAGGTGCTGTGGCGGGGCCCTACGAGCAGTACTTC
TRBJ2-7	.	TRBD2	TRBV4-1	CASSQWISGTVSYEQYF	TGCGCCAGCAGCCAGTGGATTAGCGGGACGGTAAGCTACGAGCAGTACTTC
TRBJ2-3	.	TRBD1	TRBV5-1	CASSPKTGLDTQYF	TGCGCCAGCAGCCCGAAGACAGGGTTGGATACGCAGTATTTT
TRBJ2-1	.	TRBD1	TRBV7-9	CASSLATGSSNEQFF	TGTGCCAGCAGCTTAGCGACAGGGTCAAGCAATGAGCAGTTCTTC
TRBJ1-2	once	.	TRBV9	CASLSGNYGYTF	TGTGCCAGCCTAAGTGGCAACTATGGCTACACCTTC
TRBJ2-7	.	.	TRBV9	CASSASGLSYEQYF	TGTGCCAGCAGCGCGTCGGGGCTTTCCTACGAGCAGTACTTC
TRBJ1-1	.	.	TRBV29-1	CSGIHRNTEAFF	TGCAGCGGTATTCACAGGAACACTGAAGCTTTCTTT
TRBJ1-5	.	.	TRBV25-1	CASSEPGGPEGQPQHF	TGTGCCAGCAGTGAACCCGGGGGGCCAGAAGGACAGCCCCAGCATTTT
TRBJ1-1	once	.	TRBV4-1	CASSEQGPQGTEAFF	TGCGCCAGCAGCGAACAGGGACCACAAGGCACTGAAGCTTTCTTT
TRBJ2-3	.	.	TRBV28	CASTGGHTDTQYF	TGTGCCAGCACGGGGGGCCATACAGATACGCAGTATTTT
TRBJ2-2	.	.	TRBV29-1	CSVESYPPGVGELFF	TGCAGCGTTGAATCATACCCCCCGGGGGTCGGGGAGCTGTTTTTT
TRBJ1-2	.	.	TRBV30	CAWRTDGYTF	TGTGCCTGGAGAACGGATGGCTACACCTTC
TRBJ2-3	once	.	TRBV6-6	CAGAAECTDTQYF	TGTGCCGGGGCGGCAGAATGCACAGATACGCAGTATTTT
TRBJ2-7	.	.	TRBV5-6	CASSFYRSYEQYF	TGTGCCAGCAGCTTCTACAGATCCTACGAGCAGTACTTC
TRBJ2-3	.	.	TRBV27	CASSLFFVDTQYF	TGTGCCAGCAGTTTATTTTTCGTAGATACGCAGTATTTT
TRBJ1-4	.	.	TRBV6-6	CASSYPKGAANEKLFF	TGTGCCAGCAGTTACCCGAAAGGGGCGGCCAATGAAAAACTGTTTTTT
TRBJ2-7	.	TRBD2	TRBV29-1	CSVETGLATYEQYF	TGCAGCGTTGAAACGGGACTAGCAACCTACGAGCAGTACTTC
TRBJ1-2	.	.	TRBV9	CASGGRTGYTF	TGTGCCAGCGGAGGCAGGACCGGCTACACCTTC
TRBJ2-1	.	.	TRBV27	CASSLSMFSYNEQFF	TGTGCCAGCAGTTTATCGATGTTTTCCTACAATGAGCAGTTCTTC
TRBJ1-4	.	.	TRBV7-9	CASSLDAEQGGEKLFF	TGTGCCAGCAGCTTAGACGCCGAGCAGGGTGGCGAAAAACTGTTTTTT
TRBJ2-1	.	.	TRBV11-2	CASRGNEQFF	TGTGCCAGCAGAGGCAATGAGCAGTTCTTC
TRBJ2-1	few	TRBD1	TRBV14	CASSRTGGNNEQFF	TGTGCCAGCAGCAGGACAGGGGGTAACAATGAGCAGTTCTTC
TRBJ2-1	.	.	TRBV7-2	CASSPHTGYNEQFF	TGTGCCAGCAGCCCCCACACGGGATACAATGAGCAGTTCTTC
TRBJ1-1	.	.	TRBV14	CASSQLPNTEAFF	TGTGCCAGCAGCCAATTACCGAACACTGAAGCTTTCTTT
TRBJ2-7	.	TRBD1	TRBV19	CASSPGTAYEQYF	TGTGCCAGTAGTCCGGGGACAGCCTACGAGCAGTACTTC
TRBJ1-1	.	TRBD1	TRBV30	CAWSLTGKNTEAFF	TGTGCCTGGAGTTTGACAGGGAAGAACACTGAAGCTTTCTTT